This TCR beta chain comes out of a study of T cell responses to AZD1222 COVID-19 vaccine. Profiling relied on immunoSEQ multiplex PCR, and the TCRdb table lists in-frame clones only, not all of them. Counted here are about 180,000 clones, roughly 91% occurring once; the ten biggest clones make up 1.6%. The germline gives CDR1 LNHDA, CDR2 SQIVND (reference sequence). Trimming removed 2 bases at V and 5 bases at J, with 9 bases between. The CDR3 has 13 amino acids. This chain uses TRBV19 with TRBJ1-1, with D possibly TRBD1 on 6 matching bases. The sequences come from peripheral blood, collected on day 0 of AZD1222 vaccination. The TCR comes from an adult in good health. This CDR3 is CASSIWQGTEAFF. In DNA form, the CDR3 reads TGTGCCAGTAGTATATGGCAGGGGACTGAAGCTTTCTTT.